Listed here are 3 T cell receptor beta chains from one sample, sequenced in a study of blood T cells in healthy people across ages (dated by TCRdb to between 2014 and 2017). The library was prepared using 5' RACE. This sample was sequenced with an Illumina HiSeq 2500. The second PCR ran for roughly 6 to 11 cycles and used a J-beta primer mix along with a sample-barcoded 5' primer. The public sequencing data were trimmed at Q25 with fastp and processed into clonotypes with MiXCR by TCRdb, which kept only in-frame beta chains. Rows with one shared CDR3 protein collapse into an entry with the most common genes and DNA. The sample table records 1.5 million to 2 million distinct CDR3 sequences; roughly 27% of these occur just once. The top ten constitute less than 9.5% of the sample. Sequenced: blood. These receptors were collected from a woman in her twenties or thirties in good health.

This clonotype was observed a single time. The chain links TRBV10-3 to TRBJ2-1; D possibly corresponds to TRBD2 (6 bases). The DNA end is a closer match to TRBJ2-7, so the J assignment may be wrong. The CDR3 extends over 14 amino acids. Germline CDR1 reads ENHRY; CDR2 reads SYGVKD. CDR3 protein: CAISESEGRNEQYF. The DNA of the CDR3 is TGTGCCATCAGTGAGTCTGAAGGGAGGAATGAGCAGTACTTC.

This clonotype occurred many times. The CDR3: CSARGGGVKQGSIPYEQYF. CDR3 nucleotide sequence: TGCAGTGCTAGAGGCGGGGGGGTCAAACAGGGGTCCATCCCCTACGAGCAGTACTTC. The rearrangement links TRBV20-1 to TRBJ2-7, with TRBD2 matching over 9 bases. V lost 1 base and J lost 2; bases outside the gene matches: 18. This CDR3 region has 19 residues. Germline assignment: CDR1 DFQATT and CDR2 SNEGSKA (reference sequence).

The chain carries TRBV13 and TRBJ2-4; TRBD1 matches at 8 bases. The CDR3 extends over 15 amino acids. J lost 2 bases, V lost 5 bases, and 5 bases had no gene match. The germline V gene encodes CDR1 PRHDT and CDR2 FYEKMQ (reference sequence). The CDR3 region has the DNA TGTGCCAGCAGCACGACAGGGGCCCCCAAAAACATTCAGTACTTC. Translated, it gives CASSTTGAPKNIQYF. Looking up the rest from reference TRBV13 and TRBJ2-4 gives the full variable domain: AAGVIQSPRHLIKEKRETATLKCYPIPRHDTVYWYQQGPGQDPQFLISFYEKMQSDKGSIPDRFSAQQFSDYHSELNMSSLELGDSALYFCASSTTGAPKNIQYFGAGTRLSVL.